This TCR beta chain came from a study of Graves' ophthalmopathy and Graves' hyperthyroidism. Points from the study as a whole: Appearing in blood as well were most expanded thyroid clonotypes above 0.001 frequency. Ophthalmopathy versus stable hyperthyroidism: 13-signature model gave 85% to 90% sensitivity, 75% to 83% specificity.

The V gene's germline CDR1 is LGHDT and CDR2 YNNKEL (reference sequence). CDR3 length equals 15 residues. The germline V and J ends were trimmed by 0 bases and 7 bases, with 15 bases remaining between them. This clonotype was seen many times. Its antigen is not identified. The study amplified TCR beta CDR3 regions using RNA transcripts. HTBI primers served in a first-round RT-PCR, which a second-round multiplex PCR followed. TCRdb re-analysed the multiplex PCR reads in MiXCR, keeping a single row per CDR3 protein. The table has almost 400,000 distinct CDR3 sequences, around 19% seen once. The receptor comes from a young woman with Graves' ophthalmopathy. The sample was peripheral blood. The chain joins TRBV3-1 to TRBJ2-5; no reliable D call. The CDR3 loop is CASSQDRAYKGTQYF. CDR3 bases: TGTGCCAGCAGCCAAGACCGGGCTTACAAGGGGACCCAGTACTTC.